This T cell receptor beta chain was retrieved from a study of blood T cell repertoires in COVID-19. Here immunoSEQ multiplex PCR was the method, and the copy in TCRdb shows in-frame clones only, minus some. The top ten clones hold 2.5% of a sample with 150,000 to 200,000 clones, roughly 86% of them seen once. The germline V gene encodes CDR1 MNHEY and CDR2 SVGEGT. V gave up 5 bases and J gave up 4 bases; unmatched junction bases: 8. The CDR3 spans 16 residues. The receptor was derived from a middle-aged man with active or convalescent COVID-19. Sequencing used peripheral blood. J is TRBJ1-1 and V is TRBV6-2 or TRBV6-3; 12 bases match TRBD1. CDR3 sequence: CASSTRDRGPGTEAFF. Written as DNA, the CDR3 is TGTGCCAGCAGTACCCGGGACAGGGGGCCGGGCACTGAAGCTTTCTTT.